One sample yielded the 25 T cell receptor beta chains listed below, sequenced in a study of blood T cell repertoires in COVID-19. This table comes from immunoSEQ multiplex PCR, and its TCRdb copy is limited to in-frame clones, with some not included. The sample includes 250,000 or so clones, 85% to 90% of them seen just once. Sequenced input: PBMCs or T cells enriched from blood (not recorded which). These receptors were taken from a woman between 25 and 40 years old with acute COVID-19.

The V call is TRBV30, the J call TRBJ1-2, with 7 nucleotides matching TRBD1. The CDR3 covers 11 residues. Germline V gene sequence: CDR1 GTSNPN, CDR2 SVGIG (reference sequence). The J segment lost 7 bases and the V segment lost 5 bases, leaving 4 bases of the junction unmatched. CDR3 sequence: CAWQQGLGYTF. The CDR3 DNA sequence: TGTGCCTGGCAACAGGGGCTTGGCTACACCTTC.

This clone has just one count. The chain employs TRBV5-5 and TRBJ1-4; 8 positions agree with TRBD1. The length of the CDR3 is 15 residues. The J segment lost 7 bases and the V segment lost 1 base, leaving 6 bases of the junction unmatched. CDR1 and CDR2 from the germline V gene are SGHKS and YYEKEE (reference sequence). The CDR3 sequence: CASSLSQGAGEKLFF. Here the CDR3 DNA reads TGTGCCAGCAGCTTGTCGCAGGGGGCAGGTGAAAAACTGTTTTTT.

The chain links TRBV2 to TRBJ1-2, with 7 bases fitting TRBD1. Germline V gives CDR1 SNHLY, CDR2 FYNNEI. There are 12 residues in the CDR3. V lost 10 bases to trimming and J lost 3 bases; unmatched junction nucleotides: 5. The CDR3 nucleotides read TGTGCCAAAACCCAGGGGGACTATGGCTACACCTTC. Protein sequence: CAKTQGDYGYTF. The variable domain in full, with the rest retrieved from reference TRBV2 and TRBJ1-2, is EPEVTQTPSHQVTQMGQEVILRCVPISNHLYFYWYRQILGQKVEFLVSFYNNEISEKSEIFDDQFSVERPDGSNFTLKIRSTKLEDSAMYFCAKTQGDYGYTFGSGTRLTVV.

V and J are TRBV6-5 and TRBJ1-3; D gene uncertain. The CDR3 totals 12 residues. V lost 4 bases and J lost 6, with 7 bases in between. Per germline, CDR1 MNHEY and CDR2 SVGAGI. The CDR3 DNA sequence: TGTGCCAGCAGTTTCCTGGCAAACACCATATATTTT. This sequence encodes CASSFLANTIYF.

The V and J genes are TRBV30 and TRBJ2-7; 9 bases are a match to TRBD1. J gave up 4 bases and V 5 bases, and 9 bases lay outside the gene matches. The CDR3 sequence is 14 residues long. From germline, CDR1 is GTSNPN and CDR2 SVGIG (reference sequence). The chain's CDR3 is CAWSQGQGGYEQYF. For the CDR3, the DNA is TGTGCCTGGTCCCAGGGACAGGGCGGTTACGAGCAGTACTTC.

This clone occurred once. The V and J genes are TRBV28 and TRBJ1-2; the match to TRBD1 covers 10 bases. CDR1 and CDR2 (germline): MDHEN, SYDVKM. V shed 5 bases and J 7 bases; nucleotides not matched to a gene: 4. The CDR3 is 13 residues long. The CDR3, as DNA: TGTGCCAGCAGTACGACAGGGGGCCTTGGCTACACCTTC. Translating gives CASSTTGGLGYTF.

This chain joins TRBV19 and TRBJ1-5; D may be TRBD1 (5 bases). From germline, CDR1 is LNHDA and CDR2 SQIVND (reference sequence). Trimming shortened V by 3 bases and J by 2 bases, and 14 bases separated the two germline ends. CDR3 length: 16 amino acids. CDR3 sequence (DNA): TGTGCCAGTAGTATCACAGGCGGGAGTGGCAATCAGCCCCAGCATTTT. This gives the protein CASSITGGSGNQPQHF.

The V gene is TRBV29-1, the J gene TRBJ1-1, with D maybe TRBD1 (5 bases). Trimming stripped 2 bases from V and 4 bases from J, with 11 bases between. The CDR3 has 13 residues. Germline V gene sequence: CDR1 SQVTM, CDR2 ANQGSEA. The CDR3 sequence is CSVERAGRTEAFF. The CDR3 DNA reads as TGCAGCGTTGAAAGGGCGGGGCGCACTGAAGCTTTCTTT. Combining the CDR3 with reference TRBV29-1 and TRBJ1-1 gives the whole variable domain SAVISQKPSRDICQRGTSLTIQCQVDSQVTMMFWYRQQPGQSLTLIATANQGSEATYESGFVIDKFPISRPNLTFSTLTVSNMSPEDSSIYLCSVERAGRTEAFFGQGTRLTVV.

CDR3 in DNA: TGCGCCAGCACCCCGAGCGGGAGCCTCCTTGGAGAGCAGTTCTTC. As protein: CASTPSGSLLGEQFF. The chain recombines TRBV5-1 with TRBJ2-1; TRBD2 agrees at 8 bases. The CDR3 has 15 amino acids. The germline V gene has CDR1 SGHRS and CDR2 YFSETQ. The J segment lost 10 bases and the V segment lost 6 bases, leaving 15 bases of the junction unmatched.

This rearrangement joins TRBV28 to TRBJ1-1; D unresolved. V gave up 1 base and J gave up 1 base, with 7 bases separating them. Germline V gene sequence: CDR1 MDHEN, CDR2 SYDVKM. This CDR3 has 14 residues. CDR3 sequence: CASSLFPSNTEAFF. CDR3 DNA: TGTGCCAGCAGTTTATTCCCCTCGAACACTGAAGCTTTCTTT.

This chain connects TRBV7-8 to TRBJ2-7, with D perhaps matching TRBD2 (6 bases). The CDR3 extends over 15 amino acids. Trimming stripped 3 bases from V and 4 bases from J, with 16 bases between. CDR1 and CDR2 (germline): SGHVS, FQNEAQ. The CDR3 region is CASSLAGGVLYEQYF. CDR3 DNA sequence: TGTGCCAGCAGCTTGGCGGGCGGGGTACTATACGAGCAGTACTTC.

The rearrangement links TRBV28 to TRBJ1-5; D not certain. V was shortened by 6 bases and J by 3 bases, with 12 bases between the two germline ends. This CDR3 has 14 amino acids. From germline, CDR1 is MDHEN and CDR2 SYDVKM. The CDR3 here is CASRYGEINQPQHF. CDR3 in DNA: TGTGCCAGCAGATACGGGGAGATCAATCAGCCCCAGCATTTT.

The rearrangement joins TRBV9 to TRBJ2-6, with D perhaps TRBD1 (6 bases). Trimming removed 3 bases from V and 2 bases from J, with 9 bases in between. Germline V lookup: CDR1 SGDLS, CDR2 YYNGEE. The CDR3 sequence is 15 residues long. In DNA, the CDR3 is TGTGCCAGCAGCGCACAGGGAACTGGGGCCAACGTCCTGACTTTC. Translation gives CASSAQGTGANVLTF.

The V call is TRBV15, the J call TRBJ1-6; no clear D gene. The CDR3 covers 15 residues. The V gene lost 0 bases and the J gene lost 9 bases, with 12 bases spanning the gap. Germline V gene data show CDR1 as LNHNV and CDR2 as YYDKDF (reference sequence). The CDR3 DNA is TGTGCCACCAGCAGAGATAATCACGAGGCTTCACCCCTCCACTTT. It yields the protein CATSRDNHEASPLHF. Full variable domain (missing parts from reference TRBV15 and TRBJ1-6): DAMVIQNPRYQVTQFGKPVTLSCSQTLNHNVMYWYQQKSSQAPKLLFHYYDKDFNNEADTPDNFQSRRPNTSFCFLDIRSPGLGDTAMYLCATSRDNHEASPLHFGNGTRLTVT.

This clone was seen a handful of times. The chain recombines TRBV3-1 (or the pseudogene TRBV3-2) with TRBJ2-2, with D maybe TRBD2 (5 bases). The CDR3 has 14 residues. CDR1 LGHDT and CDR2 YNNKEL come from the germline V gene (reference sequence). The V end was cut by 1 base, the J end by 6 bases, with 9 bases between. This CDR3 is CASSQVEGSGELFF. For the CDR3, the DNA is TGTGCCAGCAGCCAAGTTGAGGGTTCCGGGGAGCTGTTTTTT.

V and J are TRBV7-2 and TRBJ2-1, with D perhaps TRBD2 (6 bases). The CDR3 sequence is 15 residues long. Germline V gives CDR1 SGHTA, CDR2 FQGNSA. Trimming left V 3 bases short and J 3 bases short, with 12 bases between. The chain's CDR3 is CASSLEEGGYNEQFF. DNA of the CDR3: TGTGCCAGCAGCTTGGAGGAGGGCGGCTACAATGAGCAGTTCTTC.

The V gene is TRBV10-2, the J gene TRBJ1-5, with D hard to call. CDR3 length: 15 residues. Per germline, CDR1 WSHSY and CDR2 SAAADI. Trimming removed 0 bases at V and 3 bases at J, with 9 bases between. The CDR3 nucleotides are TGCGCCAGCAGTGAGTCGGTTACAGCCAATCAGCCCCAGCATTTT. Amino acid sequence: CASSESVTANQPQHF.

In DNA, the CDR3 is TGTGCCGGCAATCGGGGTCCTACCGGGGAGCTGTTTTTT. This codes for CAGNRGPTGELFF. The chain has TRBV7-2 and TRBJ2-2; a possible D gene is TRBD2 (5 bases). V lost 11 bases and J 5 bases, leaving 15 bases between the germline ends. Germline V gene lookup returns CDR1 SGHTA and CDR2 FQGNSA. This CDR3 has 13 residues.

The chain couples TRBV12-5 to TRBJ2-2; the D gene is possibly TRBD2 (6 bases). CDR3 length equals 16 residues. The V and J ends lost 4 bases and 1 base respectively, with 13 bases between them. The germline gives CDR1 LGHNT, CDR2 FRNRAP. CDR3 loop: CASGSLGRGNTGELFF. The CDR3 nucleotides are TGTGCTAGTGGTTCCCTGGGGCGGGGGAACACCGGGGAGCTGTTTTTT.

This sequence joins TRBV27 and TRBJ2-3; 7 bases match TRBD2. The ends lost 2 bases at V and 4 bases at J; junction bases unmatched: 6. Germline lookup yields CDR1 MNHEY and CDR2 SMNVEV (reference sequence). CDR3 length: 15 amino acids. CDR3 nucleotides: TGTGCCAGCAGTTTACCGGCTAGCGGATCAGATACGCAGTATTTT. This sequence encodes CASSLPASGSDTQYF.

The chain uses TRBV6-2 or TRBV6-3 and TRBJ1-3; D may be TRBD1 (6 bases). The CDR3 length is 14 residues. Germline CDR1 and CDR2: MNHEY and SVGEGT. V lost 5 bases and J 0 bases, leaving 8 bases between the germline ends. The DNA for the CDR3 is TGTGCCAGCAGTCCGACAGGCTCTGGAAACACCATATATTTT. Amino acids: CASSPTGSGNTIYF.

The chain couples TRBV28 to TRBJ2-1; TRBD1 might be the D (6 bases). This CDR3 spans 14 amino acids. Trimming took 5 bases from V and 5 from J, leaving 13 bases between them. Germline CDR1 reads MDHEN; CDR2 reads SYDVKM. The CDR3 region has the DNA TGTGCCAGCAGTGGGGCCCAGGGGAACAATGAGCAGTTCTTC. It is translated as CASSGAQGNNEQFF.

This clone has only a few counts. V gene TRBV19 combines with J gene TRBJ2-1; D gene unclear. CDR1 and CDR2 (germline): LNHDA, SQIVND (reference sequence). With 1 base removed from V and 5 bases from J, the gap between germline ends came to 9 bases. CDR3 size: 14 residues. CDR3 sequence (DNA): TGTGCCAGTAGTATAGGGGCGTTTAACAATGAGCAGTTCTTC. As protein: CASSIGAFNNEQFF.

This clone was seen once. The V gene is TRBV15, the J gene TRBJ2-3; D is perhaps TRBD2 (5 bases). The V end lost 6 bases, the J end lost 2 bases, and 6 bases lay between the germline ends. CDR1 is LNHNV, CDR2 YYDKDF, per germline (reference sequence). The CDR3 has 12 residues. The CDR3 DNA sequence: TGTGCCACCAGAGCGGTCACAGATACGCAGTATTTT. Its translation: CATRAVTDTQYF.

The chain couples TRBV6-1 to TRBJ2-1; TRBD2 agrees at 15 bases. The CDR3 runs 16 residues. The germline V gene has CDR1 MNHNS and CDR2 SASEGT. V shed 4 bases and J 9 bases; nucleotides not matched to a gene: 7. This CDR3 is CASSGGLAGGLSEQFF. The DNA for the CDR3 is TGTGCCAGCAGTGGGGGACTAGCGGGAGGTCTGAGTGAGCAGTTCTTC.